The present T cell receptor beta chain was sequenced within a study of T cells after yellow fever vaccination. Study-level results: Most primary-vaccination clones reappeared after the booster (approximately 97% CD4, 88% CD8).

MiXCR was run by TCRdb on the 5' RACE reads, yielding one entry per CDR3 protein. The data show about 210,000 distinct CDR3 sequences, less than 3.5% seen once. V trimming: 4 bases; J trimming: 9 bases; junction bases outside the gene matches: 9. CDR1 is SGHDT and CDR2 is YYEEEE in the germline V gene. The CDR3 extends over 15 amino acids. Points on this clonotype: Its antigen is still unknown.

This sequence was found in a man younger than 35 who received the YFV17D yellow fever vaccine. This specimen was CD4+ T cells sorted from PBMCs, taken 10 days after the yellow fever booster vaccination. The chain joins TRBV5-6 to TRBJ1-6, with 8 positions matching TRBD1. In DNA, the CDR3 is TGTGCCAGCAGCGTTAGACAGGGGTGGAGTTCACCCCTCCACTTT. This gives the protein CASSVRQGWSSPLHF.